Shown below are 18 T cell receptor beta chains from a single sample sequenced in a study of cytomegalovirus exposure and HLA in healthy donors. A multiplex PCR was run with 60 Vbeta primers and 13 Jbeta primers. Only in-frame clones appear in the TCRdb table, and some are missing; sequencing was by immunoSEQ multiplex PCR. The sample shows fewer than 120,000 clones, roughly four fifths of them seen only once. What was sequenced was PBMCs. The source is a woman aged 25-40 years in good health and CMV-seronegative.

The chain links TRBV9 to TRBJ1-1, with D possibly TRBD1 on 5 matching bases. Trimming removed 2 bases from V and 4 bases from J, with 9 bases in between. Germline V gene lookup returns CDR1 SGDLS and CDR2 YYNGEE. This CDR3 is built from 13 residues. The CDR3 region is CASSVQGGTEAFF. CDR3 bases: TGTGCCAGCAGCGTGCAGGGCGGCACTGAAGCTTTCTTT.

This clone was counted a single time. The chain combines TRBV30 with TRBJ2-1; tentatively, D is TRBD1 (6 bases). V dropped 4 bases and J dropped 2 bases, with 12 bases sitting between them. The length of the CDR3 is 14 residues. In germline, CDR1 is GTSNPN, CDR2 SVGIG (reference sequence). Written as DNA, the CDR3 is TGTGCCTGGAATCCAGGGGCTGCCTACAATGAGCAGTTCTTC. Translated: CAWNPGAAYNEQFF. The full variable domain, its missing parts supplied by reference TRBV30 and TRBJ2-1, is SQTIHQWPATLVQPVGSPLSLECTVEGTSNPNLYWYRQAAGRGLQLLFYSVGIGQISSEVPQNLSASRPQDRQFILSSKKLLLSDSGFYLCAWNPGAAYNEQFFGPGTRLTVL.

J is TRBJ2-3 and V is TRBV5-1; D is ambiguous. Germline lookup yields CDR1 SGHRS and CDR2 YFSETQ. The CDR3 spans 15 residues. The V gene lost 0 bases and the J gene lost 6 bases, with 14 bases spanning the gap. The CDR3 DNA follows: TGCGCCAGCAGCTTGGCCGGTTCTAACTCGGATACGCAGTATTTT. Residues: CASSLAGSNSDTQYF.

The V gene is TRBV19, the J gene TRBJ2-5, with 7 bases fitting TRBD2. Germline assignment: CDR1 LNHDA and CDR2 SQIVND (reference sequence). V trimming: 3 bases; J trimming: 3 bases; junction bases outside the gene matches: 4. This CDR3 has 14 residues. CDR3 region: CASSIASGKETQYF. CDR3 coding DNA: TGTGCCAGTAGTATCGCAAGCGGGAAAGAGACCCAGTACTTC.

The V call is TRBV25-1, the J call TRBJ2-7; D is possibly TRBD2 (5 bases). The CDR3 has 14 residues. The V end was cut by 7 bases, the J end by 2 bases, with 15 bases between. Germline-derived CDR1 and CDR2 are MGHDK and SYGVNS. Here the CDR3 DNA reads TGTGCCAGCATTCCGGGGAACAGAGCCTACGAGCAGTACTTC. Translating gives CASIPGNRAYEQYF.

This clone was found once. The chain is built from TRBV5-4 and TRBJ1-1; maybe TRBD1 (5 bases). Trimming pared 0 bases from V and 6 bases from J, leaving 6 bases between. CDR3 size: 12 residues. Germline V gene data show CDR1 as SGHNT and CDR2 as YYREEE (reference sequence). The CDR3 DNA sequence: TGTGCCAGCAGCTTGGCACAGGCTGAAGCTTTCTTT. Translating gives CASSLAQAEAFF.

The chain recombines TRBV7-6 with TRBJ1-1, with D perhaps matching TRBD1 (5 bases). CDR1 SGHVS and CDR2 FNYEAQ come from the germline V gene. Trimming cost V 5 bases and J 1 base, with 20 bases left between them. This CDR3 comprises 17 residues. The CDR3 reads CASSPELPGLKNTEAFF. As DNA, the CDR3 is TGTGCCAGCAGCCCCGAACTCCCGGGACTTAAGAACACTGAAGCTTTCTTT.

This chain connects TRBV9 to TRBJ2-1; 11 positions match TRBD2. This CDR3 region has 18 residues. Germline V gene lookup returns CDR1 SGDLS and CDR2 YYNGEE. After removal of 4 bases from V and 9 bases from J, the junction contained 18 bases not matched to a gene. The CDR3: CASSPRSPLAGAIVEQFF. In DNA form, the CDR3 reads TGTGCCAGCAGCCCCCGTTCCCCACTAGCGGGAGCTATCGTTGAGCAGTTCTTC.

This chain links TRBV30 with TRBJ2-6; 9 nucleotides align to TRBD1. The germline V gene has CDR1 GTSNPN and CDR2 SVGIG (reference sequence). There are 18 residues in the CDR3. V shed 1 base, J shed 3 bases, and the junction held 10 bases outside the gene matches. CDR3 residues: CAWSGATGGAFGANVLTF. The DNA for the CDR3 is TGTGCCTGGAGTGGTGCCACAGGGGGCGCCTTTGGGGCCAACGTCCTGACTTTC.

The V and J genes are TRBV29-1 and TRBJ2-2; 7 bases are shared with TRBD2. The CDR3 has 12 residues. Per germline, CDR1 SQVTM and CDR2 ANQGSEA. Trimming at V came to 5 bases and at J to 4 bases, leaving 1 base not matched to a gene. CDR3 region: CSVREVTGELFF. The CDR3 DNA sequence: TGCAGCGTTCGGGAGGTCACCGGGGAGCTGTTTTTT.

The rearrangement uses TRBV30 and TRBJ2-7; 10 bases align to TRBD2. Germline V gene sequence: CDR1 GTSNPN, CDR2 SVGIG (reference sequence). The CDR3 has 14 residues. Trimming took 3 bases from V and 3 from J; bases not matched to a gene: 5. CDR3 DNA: TGTGCCTGGAGCGGGACTAGCGACAACTACGAGCAGTACTTC. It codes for CAWSGTSDNYEQYF. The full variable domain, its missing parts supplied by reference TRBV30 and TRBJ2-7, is SQTIHQWPATLVQPVGSPLSLECTVEGTSNPNLYWYRQAAGRGLQLLFYSVGIGQISSEVPQNLSASRPQDRQFILSSKKLLLSDSGFYLCAWSGTSDNYEQYFGPGTRLTVT.

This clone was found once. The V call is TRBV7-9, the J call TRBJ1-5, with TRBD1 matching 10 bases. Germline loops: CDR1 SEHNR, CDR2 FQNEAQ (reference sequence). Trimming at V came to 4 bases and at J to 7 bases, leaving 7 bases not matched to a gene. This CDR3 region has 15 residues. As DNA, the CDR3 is TGTGCCAGCAGCTCAGACAGGGGGCCGCGGCAGCCCCAGCATTTT. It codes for CASSSDRGPRQPQHF.

The CDR3 spells CATSYRRGQGNTIYF. The CDR3 DNA sequence: TGTGCCACCAGCTATCGCAGGGGGCAAGGAAACACCATATATTTT. The chain is built from TRBV15 and TRBJ1-3; 8 bases line up with TRBD1. V dropped 5 bases and J dropped 4; count of bases not matched to a gene: 7. This CDR3 is built from 15 residues. Germline assignment: CDR1 LNHNV and CDR2 YYDKDF (reference sequence).

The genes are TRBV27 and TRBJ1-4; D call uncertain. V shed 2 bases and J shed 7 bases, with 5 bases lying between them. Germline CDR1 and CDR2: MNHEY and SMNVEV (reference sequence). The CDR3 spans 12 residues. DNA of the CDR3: TGTGCCAGCAGTTTACTAGGTGAAAAACTGTTTTTT. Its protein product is CASSLLGEKLFF.

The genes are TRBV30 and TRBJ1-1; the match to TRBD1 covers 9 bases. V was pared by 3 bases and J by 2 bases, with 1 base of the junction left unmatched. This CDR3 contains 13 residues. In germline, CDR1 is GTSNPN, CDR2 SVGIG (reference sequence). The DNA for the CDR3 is TGTGCCTGGAGGGACAGGGGCAACACTGAAGCTTTCTTT. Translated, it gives CAWRDRGNTEAFF.

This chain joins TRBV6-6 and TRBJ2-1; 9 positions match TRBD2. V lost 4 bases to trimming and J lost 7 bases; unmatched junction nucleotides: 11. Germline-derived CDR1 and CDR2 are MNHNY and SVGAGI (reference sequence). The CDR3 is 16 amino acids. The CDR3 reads CASSSSRGLAWNEQFF. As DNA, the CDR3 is TGTGCCAGCAGTTCCTCTCGGGGACTAGCATGGAATGAGCAGTTCTTC.

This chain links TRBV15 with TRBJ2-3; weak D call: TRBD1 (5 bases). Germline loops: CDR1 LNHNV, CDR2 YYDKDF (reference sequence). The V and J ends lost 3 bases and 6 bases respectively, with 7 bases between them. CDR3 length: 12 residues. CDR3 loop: CATSRAGDTQYF. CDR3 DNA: TGTGCCACCAGCAGGGCAGGGGATACGCAGTATTTT.

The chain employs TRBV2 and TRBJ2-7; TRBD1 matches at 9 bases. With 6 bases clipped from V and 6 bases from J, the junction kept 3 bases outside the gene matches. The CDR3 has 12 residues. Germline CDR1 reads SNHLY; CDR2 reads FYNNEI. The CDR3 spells CASSGTGSEQYF. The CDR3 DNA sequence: TGTGCCAGCAGCGGGACAGGGAGCGAGCAGTACTTC.